A selection of T cell receptor beta chains follows, all from one sample in a study of cytomegalovirus exposure and HLA in healthy donors. The table came from immunoSEQ multiplex PCR; TCRdb's copy has only in-frame clones and leaves some out. Found here are fewer than 140,000 clones, 60% to 80% of them singletons; the top ten hold approximately 0.74%. The sequencing input was PBMCs. These receptors were obtained from a boy aged 10-17 years in good health and CMV-seronegative. CDR3s include the opening cysteine and the closing phenylalanine or tryptophan. D genes are given only for firm matches. Size is omitted from some rows. Given values are once, few, many or a class for expanded clones.

D	size	V	J	CDR3	DNA
TRBD1	.	TRBV16	TRBJ1-1	CASSQEGQPRAEAFF	TGTGCCAGCAGCCAAGAGGGACAGCCAAGGGCTGAAGCTTTCTTT
.	.	TRBV29-1	TRBJ2-3	CSVARPLTDTQYF	TGCAGCGTTGCGCGCCCACTCACAGATACGCAGTATTTT
.	.	TRBV2	TRBJ2-1	CASDGRSSYNEQFF	TGTGCCAGCGATGGAAGGAGCTCCTACAATGAGCAGTTCTTC
.	.	TRBV9	TRBJ1-1	CASSVNRGTGDMNTEAFF	TGTGCCAGCAGCGTGAATCGAGGAACAGGCGACATGAACACTGAAGCTTTCTTT
.	.	TRBV19	TRBJ2-3	CATPGPRGDTQYF	TGTGCCACACCGGGCCCGAGGGGGGATACGCAGTATTTT
.	.	TRBV5-1	TRBJ1-2	CASSPRSEDANYGYTF	TGCGCCAGCAGCCCCCGGTCGGAGGATGCTAACTATGGCTACACCTTC
.	.	TRBV7-3	TRBJ1-2	CASSLMVPTGPFNYGYTF	TGTGCCAGCAGCTTAATGGTGCCGACAGGCCCGTTTAACTATGGCTACACCTTC
TRBD2	.	TRBV6-5	TRBJ2-3	CASSYLAGEVDTQYF	TGTGCCAGCAGTTATCTAGCGGGAGAGGTAGATACGCAGTATTTT
TRBD2	.	TRBV7-9	TRBJ2-7	CASSLYGEGLAGVYEQYF	TGTGCCAGCAGCTTATATGGGGAAGGGCTAGCGGGAGTCTACGAGCAGTACTTC
TRBD1	.	TRBV5-1	TRBJ1-5	CASSFTGVDNQPQHF	TGCGCCAGCAGCTTCACAGGGGTCGACAATCAGCCCCAGCATTTT
.	.	TRBV6-5	TRBJ1-2	CASRTLKTLNYGYTF	TGTGCCAGCAGGACGTTAAAGACACTTAACTATGGCTACACCTTC
TRBD1	few	TRBV28	TRBJ1-3	CASSSGQGGNTIYF	TGTGCCAGCAGTTCGGGACAGGGTGGAAACACCATATATTTT
TRBD2	.	TRBV27	TRBJ2-5	CASSTTVAGGGETQYF	TGTGCCAGCAGTACAACTGTAGCGGGAGGAGGAGAGACCCAGTACTTC
.	.	TRBV27	TRBJ2-7	CASSPVGAVSSYEQYF	TGTGCCAGCAGTCCCGTAGGAGCGGTAAGCTCCTACGAGCAGTACTTC
TRBD2	few	TRBV30	TRBJ2-5	CAWSVWGGKETQYF	TGTGCCTGGAGTGTATGGGGGGGGAAAGAGACCCAGTACTTC
TRBD1	.	TRBV5-6	TRBJ1-5	CASSLSAGGVNQPQHF	TGTGCCAGCAGCTTGTCGGCAGGGGGTGTTAATCAGCCCCAGCATTTT
.	.	TRBV5-5	TRBJ1-1	CASSFIANTEAFF	TGTGCCAGCAGCTTTATAGCCAACACTGAAGCTTTCTTT
.	.	TRBV19	TRBJ2-1	CASSAQEGGVSYNEQFF	TGTGCCAGTAGTGCCCAAGAAGGCGGGGTCTCCTACAATGAGCAGTTCTTC
TRBD1	.	TRBV7-2	TRBJ2-7	CASRDRVEYEQYF	TGTGCCAGCAGAGACAGGGTAGAATACGAGCAGTACTTC
TRBD1	.	TRBV5-8	TRBJ1-4	CASSLERDRLFF	TGTGCCAGCAGCTTGGAGAGGGACAGGCTGTTTTTT
.	few	TRBV4-1	TRBJ2-2	CASSRSGPVAGELFF	TGCGCCAGCAGCCGTAGCGGCCCGGTAGCCGGGGAGCTGTTTTTT
.	few	TRBV28	TRBJ1-2	CASSLVQINYGYTF	TGTGCCAGCAGTTTAGTACAGATTAACTATGGCTACACCTTC
.	.	TRBV12-5	TRBJ1-3	CASGPRGSGNTIYF	TGTGCTAGTGGTCCAAGGGGGTCTGGAAACACCATATATTTT
.	.	TRBV7-3	TRBJ2-7	CASSSTPGQLGEQYF	TGTGCCAGCAGCTCCACCCCCGGACAGTTGGGGGAGCAGTACTTC
.	.	TRBV5-4	TRBJ2-7	CASSLVSSYEQYF	TGTGCCAGCAGCTTGGTGAGCTCCTACGAGCAGTACTTC
TRBD2	.	TRBV4-1	TRBJ2-7	CASSQETTSALSYEQYF	TGCGCCAGCAGCCAAGAGACGACTAGCGCCCTCTCCTACGAGCAGTACTTC
.	.	TRBV6-5	TRBJ2-1	CASSYRESSYNEQFF	TGTGCCAGCAGTTACCGGGAATCCTCCTACAATGAGCAGTTCTTC
.	.	TRBV11-3	TRBJ1-1	CASSLDRSGTEAFF	TGTGCCAGCAGCTTAGACAGGTCCGGCACTGAAGCTTTCTTT
.	.	TRBV10-3	TRBJ2-2	CAISVGQATGELFF	TGTGCCATCAGTGTAGGCCAGGCCACCGGGGAGCTGTTTTTT
TRBD1	.	TRBV6-1	TRBJ2-1	CASSASGTEYNEQFF	TGTGCCAGCAGTGCATCCGGGACAGAGTACAATGAGCAGTTCTTC
.	.	TRBV13	TRBJ2-5	CASSSWGGSLETQYF	TGTGCCAGCAGCTCCTGGGGGGGCTCTTTGGAGACCCAGTACTTC
.	.	TRBV28	TRBJ2-5	CASSYPEGTQYF	TGTGCCAGCAGTTACCCCGAGGGGACCCAGTACTTC
TRBD1	.	TRBV5-1	TRBJ1-5	CASSPTGGGSNQPQHF	TGCGCCAGCAGCCCTACAGGGGGTGGAAGCAATCAGCCCCAGCATTTT
TRBD2	.	TRBV7-6	TRBJ2-2	CASSSLAGGMAGELFF	TGTGCCAGCAGCTCCTTAGCGGGGGGGATGGCCGGGGAGCTGTTTTTT
TRBD2	medium-sized	TRBV28	TRBJ2-3	CASSTPVGLADTDTQYF	TGTGCCAGCAGTACCCCCGTAGGACTAGCGGATACAGATACGCAGTATTTT
.	.	TRBV9	TRBJ2-1	CASSLEGLNEQFF	TGTGCCAGCAGCTTGGAGGGTCTGAATGAGCAGTTCTTC
.	.	TRBV6-5	TRBJ1-2	CASGANYGYTF	TGTGCCAGCGGGGCAAACTATGGCTACACCTTC
.	few	TRBV28	TRBJ1-5	CASSLTGRVKVQHF	TGTGCCAGCAGTTTAACAGGCCGGGTCAAGGTCCAGCATTTT
TRBD1	.	TRBV28	TRBJ2-3	CASSPHPGQGEDTQYF	TGTGCCAGCAGTCCCCATCCCGGACAGGGGGAGGATACGCAGTATTTT
.	.	TRBV6-5	TRBJ2-7	CASRSTVSYEQYF	TGTGCCAGCAGATCCACAGTCTCCTACGAGCAGTACTTC
TRBD1	.	TRBV7-9	TRBJ2-5	CASSKLGQGEETQYF	TGTGCCAGCAGCAAACTGGGACAGGGTGAAGAGACCCAGTACTTC
.	.	TRBV9	TRBJ2-7	CASSLEGGSYEQYF	TGTGCCAGCAGCCTAGAGGGGGGGTCCTACGAGCAGTACTTC